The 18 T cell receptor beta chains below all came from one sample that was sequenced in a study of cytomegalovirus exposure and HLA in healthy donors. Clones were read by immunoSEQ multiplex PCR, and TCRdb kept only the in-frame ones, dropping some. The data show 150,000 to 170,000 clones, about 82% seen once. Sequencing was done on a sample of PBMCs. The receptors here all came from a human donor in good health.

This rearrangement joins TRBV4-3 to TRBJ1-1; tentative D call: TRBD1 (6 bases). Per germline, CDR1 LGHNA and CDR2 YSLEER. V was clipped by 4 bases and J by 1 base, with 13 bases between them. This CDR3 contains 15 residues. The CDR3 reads CASSPKGQPNTEAFF. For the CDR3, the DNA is TGCGCCAGCAGCCCGAAGGGACAACCGAACACTGAAGCTTTCTTT.

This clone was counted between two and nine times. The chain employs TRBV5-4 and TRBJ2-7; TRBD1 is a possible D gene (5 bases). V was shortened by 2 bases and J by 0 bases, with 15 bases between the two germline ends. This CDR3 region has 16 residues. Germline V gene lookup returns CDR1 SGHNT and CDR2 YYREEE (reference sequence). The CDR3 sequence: CASSLGAQAISYEQYF. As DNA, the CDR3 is TGTGCCAGCAGCTTAGGGGCACAGGCCATCTCCTACGAGCAGTACTTC.

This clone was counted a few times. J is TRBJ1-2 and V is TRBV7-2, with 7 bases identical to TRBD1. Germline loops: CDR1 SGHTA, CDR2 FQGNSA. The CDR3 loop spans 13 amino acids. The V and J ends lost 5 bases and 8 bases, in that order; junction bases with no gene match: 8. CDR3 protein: CASSRDRDGGYTF. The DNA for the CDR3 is TGTGCCAGCAGCCGCGACAGGGATGGGGGCTACACCTTC.

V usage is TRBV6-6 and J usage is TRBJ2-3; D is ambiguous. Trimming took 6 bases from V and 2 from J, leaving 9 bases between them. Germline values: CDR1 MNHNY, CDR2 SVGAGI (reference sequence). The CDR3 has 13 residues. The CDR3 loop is CASRRDSTDTQYF. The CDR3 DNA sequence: TGTGCCAGCAGGCGCGATTCCACAGATACGCAGTATTTT.

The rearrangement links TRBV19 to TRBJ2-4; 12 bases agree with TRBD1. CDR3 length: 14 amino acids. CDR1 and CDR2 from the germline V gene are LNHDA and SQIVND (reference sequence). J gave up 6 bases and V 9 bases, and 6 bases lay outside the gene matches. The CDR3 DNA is TGTGCCAGCCGGGACAGGGGGCGTCGAAACATTCAGTACTTC. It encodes CASRDRGRRNIQYF.

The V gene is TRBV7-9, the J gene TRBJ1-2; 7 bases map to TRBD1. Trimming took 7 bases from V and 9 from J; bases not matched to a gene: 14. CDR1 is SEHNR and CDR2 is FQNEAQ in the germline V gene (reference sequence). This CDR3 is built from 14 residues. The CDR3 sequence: CASKLPGTESSYTF. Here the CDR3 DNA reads TGTGCCAGCAAATTACCTGGGACAGAATCGAGCTACACCTTC.

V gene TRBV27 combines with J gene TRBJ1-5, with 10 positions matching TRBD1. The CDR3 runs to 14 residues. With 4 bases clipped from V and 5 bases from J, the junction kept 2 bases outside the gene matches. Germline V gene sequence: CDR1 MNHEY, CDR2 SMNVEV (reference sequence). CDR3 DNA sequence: TGTGCCAGCAGTTCAGGACAGGGGGATCAGCCCCAGCATTTT. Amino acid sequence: CASSSGQGDQPQHF.

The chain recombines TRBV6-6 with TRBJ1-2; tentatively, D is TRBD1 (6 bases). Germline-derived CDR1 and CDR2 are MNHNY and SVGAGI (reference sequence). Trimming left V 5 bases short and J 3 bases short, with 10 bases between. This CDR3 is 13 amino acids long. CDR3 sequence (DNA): TGTGCCAGCAGTGGACAGTCAGACTATGGCTACACCTTC. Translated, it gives CASSGQSDYGYTF.

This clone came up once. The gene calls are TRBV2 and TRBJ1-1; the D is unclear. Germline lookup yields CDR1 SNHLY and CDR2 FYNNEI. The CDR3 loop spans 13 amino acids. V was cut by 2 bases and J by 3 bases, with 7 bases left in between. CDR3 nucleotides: TGTGCCAGCAGTGAACGGGTCGACACTGAAGCTTTCTTT. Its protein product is CASSERVDTEAFF.

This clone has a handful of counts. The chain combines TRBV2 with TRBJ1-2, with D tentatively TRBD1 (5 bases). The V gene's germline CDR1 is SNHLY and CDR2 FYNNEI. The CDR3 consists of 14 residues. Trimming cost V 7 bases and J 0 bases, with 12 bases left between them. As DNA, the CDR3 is TGTGCCAGCAAGGGGCAGGCGGCTAACTATGGCTACACCTTC. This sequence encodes CASKGQAANYGYTF. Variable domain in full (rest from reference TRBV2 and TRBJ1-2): EPEVTQTPSHQVTQMGQEVILRCVPISNHLYFYWYRQILGQKVEFLVSFYNNEISEKSEIFDDQFSVERPDGSNFTLKIRSTKLEDSAMYFCASKGQAANYGYTFGSGTRLTVV.

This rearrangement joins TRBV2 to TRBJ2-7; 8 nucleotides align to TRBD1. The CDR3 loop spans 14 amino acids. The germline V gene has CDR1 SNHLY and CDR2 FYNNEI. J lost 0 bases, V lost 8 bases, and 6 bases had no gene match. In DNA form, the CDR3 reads TGTGCCAGCCATAGGGACAGGAGCTCCTACGAGCAGTACTTC. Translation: CASHRDRSSYEQYF.

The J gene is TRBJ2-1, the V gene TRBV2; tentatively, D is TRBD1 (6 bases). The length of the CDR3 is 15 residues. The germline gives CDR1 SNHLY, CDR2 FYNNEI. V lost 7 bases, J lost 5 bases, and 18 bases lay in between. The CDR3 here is CASISGGGQDNEQFF. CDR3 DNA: TGTGCCAGCATTTCTGGTGGGGGCCAGGACAATGAGCAGTTCTTC.

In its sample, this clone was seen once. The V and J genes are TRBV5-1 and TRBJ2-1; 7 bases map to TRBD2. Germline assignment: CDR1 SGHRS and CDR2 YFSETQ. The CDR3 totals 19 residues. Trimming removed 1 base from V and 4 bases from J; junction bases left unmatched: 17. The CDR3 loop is CASSLITGRAFRQYNEQFF. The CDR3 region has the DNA TGCGCCAGCAGCTTGATTACTGGGAGGGCCTTCAGACAATACAATGAGCAGTTCTTC.

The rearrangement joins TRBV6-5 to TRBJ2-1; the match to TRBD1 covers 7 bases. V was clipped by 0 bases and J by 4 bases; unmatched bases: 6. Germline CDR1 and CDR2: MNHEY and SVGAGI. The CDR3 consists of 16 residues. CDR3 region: CASSYSTGTEYNEQFF. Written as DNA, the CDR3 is TGTGCCAGCAGTTACTCTACCGGGACAGAGTACAATGAGCAGTTCTTC.

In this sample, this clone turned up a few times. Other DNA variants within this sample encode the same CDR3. Written as DNA, the CDR3 is TGTGCCAGCAGCTTAACAGGGAACACTGAAGCTTTCTTT. Residues: CASSLTGNTEAFF. This chain links TRBV13 with TRBJ1-1; a weak D match, TRBD1 (5 bases). CDR1 and CDR2 from the germline V gene are PRHDT and FYEKMQ (reference sequence). Trimming removed 2 bases from V and 1 base from J, with 5 bases in between. The CDR3 length is 13 residues.

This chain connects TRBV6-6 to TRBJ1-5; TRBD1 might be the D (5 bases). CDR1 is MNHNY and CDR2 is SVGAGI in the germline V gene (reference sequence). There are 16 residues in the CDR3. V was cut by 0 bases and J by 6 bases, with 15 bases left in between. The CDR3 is CASSYSLGGASQPQHF. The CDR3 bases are TGTGCCAGCAGTTACTCGCTAGGAGGGGCGTCTCAGCCCCAGCATTTT.

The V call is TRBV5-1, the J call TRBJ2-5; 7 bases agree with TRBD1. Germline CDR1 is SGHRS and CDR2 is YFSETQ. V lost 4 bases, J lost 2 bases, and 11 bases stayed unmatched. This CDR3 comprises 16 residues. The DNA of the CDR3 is TGCGCCAGCAGCAGGGGACAGACCCCCGTTCAAGAGACCCAGTACTTC. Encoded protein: CASSRGQTPVQETQYF.

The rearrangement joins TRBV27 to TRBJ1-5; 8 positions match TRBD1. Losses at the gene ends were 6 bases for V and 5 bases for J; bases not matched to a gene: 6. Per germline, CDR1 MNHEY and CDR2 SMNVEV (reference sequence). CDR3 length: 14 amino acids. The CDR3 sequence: CASSRQGSDQPQHF. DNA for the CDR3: TGTGCCAGCAGCCGACAGGGGTCAGATCAGCCCCAGCATTTT.